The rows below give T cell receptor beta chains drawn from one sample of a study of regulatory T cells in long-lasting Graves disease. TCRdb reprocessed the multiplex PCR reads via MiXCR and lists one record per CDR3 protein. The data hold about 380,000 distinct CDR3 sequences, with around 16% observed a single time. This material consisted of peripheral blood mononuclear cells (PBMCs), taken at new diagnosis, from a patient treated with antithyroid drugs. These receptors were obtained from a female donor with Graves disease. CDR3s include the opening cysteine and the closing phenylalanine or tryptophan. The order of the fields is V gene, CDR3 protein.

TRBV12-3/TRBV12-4	CASSSIYTGELFF
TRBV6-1	CASSMGLVNSPLHF
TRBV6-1	CASSPPDRGSAFF
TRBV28	CASSSQGYYNEQFF
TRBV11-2	CASSPSSRTEAFF
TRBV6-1	CALQIPGANYGYTF
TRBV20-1	CSAIGDSGNTEAFF
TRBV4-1	CASSLTRVRGLENTEAFF
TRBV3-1	CASSQGGGDEKLFF
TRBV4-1	CASSQGDQLSQETQYF
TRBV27	CASSLSLRGPQHF
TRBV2	CASSERSGTKWGGYTF
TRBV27	CASSTRTGWNSPLHF
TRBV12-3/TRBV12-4	CASSRSGRRDEQYF
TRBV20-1	CSAREGATNEKLFF
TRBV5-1	CASSLGTSGGVSYNEQFF
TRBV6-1	CASSEDPPYSYNEQFF
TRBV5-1	CASSRRTSGTTDTQYF
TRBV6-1	CASSSGAGIHNEQFF
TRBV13	CASSPPGWNTEAFF
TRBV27	CASSLSIVDGTDTQYF
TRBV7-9	CAAGGSAGASGTGEVTGELFF
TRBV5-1	CASSLDRVGELFF
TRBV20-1	CSARDNEQFF
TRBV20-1	CSAQPQRGQGANTEAFF
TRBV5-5	CASSLLGDTNEKLFF